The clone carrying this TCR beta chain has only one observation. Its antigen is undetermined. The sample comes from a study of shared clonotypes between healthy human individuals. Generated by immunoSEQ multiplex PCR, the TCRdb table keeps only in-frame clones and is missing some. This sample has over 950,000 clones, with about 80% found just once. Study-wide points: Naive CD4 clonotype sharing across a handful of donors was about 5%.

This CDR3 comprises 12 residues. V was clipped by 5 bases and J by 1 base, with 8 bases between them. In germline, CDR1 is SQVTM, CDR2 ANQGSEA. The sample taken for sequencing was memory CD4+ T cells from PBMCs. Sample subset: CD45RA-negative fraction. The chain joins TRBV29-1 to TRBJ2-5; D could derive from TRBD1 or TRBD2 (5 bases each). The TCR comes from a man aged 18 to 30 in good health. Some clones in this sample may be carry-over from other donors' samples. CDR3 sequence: CSVFGAQETQYF. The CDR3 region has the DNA TGCAGCGTTTTCGGGGCCCAAGAGACCCAGTACTTC.